The 17 T cell receptor beta chains given below trace back to one sample, sequenced in a study of cytomegalovirus exposure and HLA in healthy donors. Libraries were prepared by immunoSEQ multiplex PCR; TCRdb keeps only in-frame clonotypes and omits some of them. The table lists 120,000 or so clones, roughly 88% of them singletons. Sequencing used PBMCs. The origin of the receptors is a woman aged 25 to 39 in good health and CMV-seropositive.

J is TRBJ1-1 and V is TRBV5-4, with D unresolved. CDR1 SGHNT and CDR2 YYREEE come from the germline V gene (reference sequence). The CDR3 has 13 amino acids. Trimming removed 0 bases from V and 1 base from J, with 4 bases in between. The CDR3 region is CASSLDRNTEAFF. For the CDR3, the DNA is TGTGCCAGCAGCTTGGACAGGAACACTGAAGCTTTCTTT.

This clone showed up just once. The chain carries TRBV5-1 and TRBJ1-3, with D possibly being TRBD1 (6 bases). The CDR3 is made up of 13 amino acids. Trimming took off 3 bases at V and 3 bases at J, with 7 bases between the two ends. The V gene's germline CDR1 is SGHRS and CDR2 YFSETQ. The CDR3 sequence: CASSWDIGNTIYF. Written as DNA, the CDR3 is TGCGCCAGCAGCTGGGACATTGGAAACACCATATATTTT.

The chain recombines TRBV7-8 with TRBJ1-2; D unclear. Trimming stripped 2 bases from V and 8 bases from J, with 18 bases between. CDR3 length: 15 residues. Germline values: CDR1 SGHVS, CDR2 FQNEAQ. The CDR3 DNA reads as TGTGCCAGCAGCTTATCCGTCCTGGGAGGAGACGGCTACACCTTC. The encoded protein is CASSLSVLGGDGYTF.

The chain uses TRBV27 and TRBJ2-7; 8 bases line up with TRBD1. The CDR3 spans 19 residues. Germline values: CDR1 MNHEY, CDR2 SMNVEV (reference sequence). The J segment lost 0 bases and the V segment lost 2 bases, leaving 15 bases of the junction unmatched. The CDR3 here is CASSLRMPRGPYHSYEQYF. The CDR3 region has the DNA TGTGCCAGCAGTTTAAGAATGCCCAGGGGGCCCTACCACTCCTACGAGCAGTACTTC.

This clone has only one observation. The chain carries TRBV7-9 and TRBJ2-7, with TRBD1 matching 12 bases. Germline V gene sequence: CDR1 SEHNR, CDR2 FQNEAQ (reference sequence). V dropped 4 bases and J dropped 9; count of bases not matched to a gene: 4. This CDR3 has 13 amino acids. This chain's CDR3 is CASSSGQGAAQYF. The CDR3 DNA is TGTGCCAGCAGCTCGGGACAGGGGGCCGCGCAGTACTTC. The full variable domain, in which reference TRBV7-9 and TRBJ2-7 provide the parts outside the CDR3, is DTGVSQNPRHKITKRGQNVTFRCDPISEHNRLYWYRQTLGQGPEFLTYFQNEAQLEKSRLLSDRFSAERPKGSFSTLEIQRTEQGDSAMYLCASSSGQGAAQYFGPGTRLTVT.

This sequence joins TRBV5-5 and TRBJ2-7; 8 nucleotides align to TRBD1. The CDR3 length is 14 residues. Germline V gene sequence: CDR1 SGHKS, CDR2 YYEKEE (reference sequence). V lost 4 bases and J lost 5; bases outside the gene matches: 8. CDR3 nucleotides: TGTGCCAGCAGCCCACGACAGGGGTGGGACGAGCAGTACTTC. Residues: CASSPRQGWDEQYF.

V and J are TRBV19 and TRBJ2-7; 9 bases are a match to TRBD1. Germline V lookup: CDR1 LNHDA, CDR2 SQIVND (reference sequence). The CDR3 sequence is 14 residues long. V trimming: 3 bases; J trimming: 4 bases; junction bases outside the gene matches: 4. The CDR3 DNA reads as TGTGCCAGTAGTATTGGGACAGGGCGGTACGAGCAGTACTTC. It codes for CASSIGTGRYEQYF.

V gene TRBV5-6 combines with J gene TRBJ2-7; 8 nucleotides agree with TRBD2. The CDR3 totals 13 residues. Germline CDR1 SGHDT, CDR2 YYEEEE. The ends lost 4 bases at V and 9 bases at J; junction bases unmatched: 9. CDR3 sequence reads: CASSPGRGRGQYF. CDR3 coding DNA: TGTGCCAGCAGCCCCGGGAGGGGACGGGGGCAGTACTTC.

The rearrangement links TRBV7-9 to TRBJ2-1; 14 nucleotides align to TRBD2. This CDR3 region has 17 residues. V was clipped by 5 bases and J by 9 bases; unmatched bases: 12. Germline lookup yields CDR1 SEHNR and CDR2 FQNEAQ (reference sequence). The CDR3 nucleotides are TGTGCCAGCAGCCGAGCCTCAGGACTAGCGGGAGGTGCTGAGCAGTTCTTC. Protein product: CASSRASGLAGGAEQFF. The entire variable domain, with the rest obtained from reference TRBV7-9 and TRBJ2-1, is as follows: DTGVSQNPRHKITKRGQNVTFRCDPISEHNRLYWYRQTLGQGPEFLTYFQNEAQLEKSRLLSDRFSAERPKGSFSTLEIQRTEQGDSAMYLCASSRASGLAGGAEQFFGPGTRLTVL.

The count of this clone is one. V is TRBV4-3 and J is TRBJ2-7; TRBD2 agrees at 7 bases. Germline trimming cut 1 base from V and 2 bases from J; bases unmatched to any gene: 8. Germline V CDR1 and CDR2: LGHNA, YSLEER. The CDR3 consists of 16 residues. CDR3 in amino acids: CASSQAWVGGTYEQYF. The CDR3 nucleotides read TGCGCCAGCAGCCAAGCGTGGGTGGGGGGGACCTACGAGCAGTACTTC.

The genes are TRBV7-2 and TRBJ2-2; perhaps TRBD1 as D (5 bases). This CDR3 is built from 15 residues. Per germline, CDR1 SGHTA and CDR2 FQGNSA. V lost 2 bases and J 0 bases, leaving 7 bases between the germline ends. The CDR3 bases are TGTGCCAGCAGCTTAAGGGGCGCGAACACCGGGGAGCTGTTTTTT. Its protein is CASSLRGANTGELFF. Full variable domain (remainder filled in from reference TRBV7-2 and TRBJ2-2): GAGVSQSPSNKVTEKGKDVELRCDPISGHTALYWYRQSLGQGLEFLIYFQGNSAPDKSGLPSDRFSAERTGGSVSTLTIQRTQQEDSAVYLCASSLRGANTGELFFGEGSRLTVL.

The chain links TRBV15 to TRBJ2-5, with 14 bases matching TRBD2. CDR3 size: 16 residues. Germline V gene data show CDR1 as LNHNV and CDR2 as YYDKDF (reference sequence). The J segment lost 5 bases and the V segment lost 1 base, leaving 3 bases of the junction unmatched. In nucleotides, the CDR3 is TGTGCCACCAGCAGAGGACTAGCGGGAGGGTGGGAGACCCAGTACTTC. Protein sequence: CATSRGLAGGWETQYF.

This chain links TRBV6-5 with TRBJ2-1; D gene unclear. This CDR3 has 15 residues. Trimming removed 2 bases from V and 4 bases from J, with 12 bases in between. Germline CDR1 reads MNHEY; CDR2 reads SVGAGI. In DNA form, the CDR3 reads TGTGCCAGCAGTTACCGCCACGGGTTGTACAATGAGCAGTTCTTC. The encoded protein is CASSYRHGLYNEQFF.

The genes are TRBV30 and TRBJ2-7; 9 bases are shared with TRBD2. The V segment lost 3 bases and the J segment 5 bases; nucleotides outside the gene matches: 11. This CDR3 comprises 15 residues. CDR1 and CDR2 (germline): GTSNPN, SVGIG (reference sequence). The CDR3 DNA reads as TGTGCCTGGAGAGAGTTACGCGGGGGGGCCCACGAGCAGTACTTC. This translates into CAWRELRGGAHEQYF. The full variable domain, completed using reference TRBV30 and TRBJ2-7, is SQTIHQWPATLVQPVGSPLSLECTVEGTSNPNLYWYRQAAGRGLQLLFYSVGIGQISSEVPQNLSASRPQDRQFILSSKKLLLSDSGFYLCAWRELRGGAHEQYFGPGTRLTVT.

The genes are TRBV9 and TRBJ2-2, with D possibly matching TRBD2 (6 bases). This CDR3 region has 14 residues. Germline loops: CDR1 SGDLS, CDR2 YYNGEE. The V and J ends lost 2 bases and 7 bases respectively, with 12 bases between them. The CDR3 loop reads CASSVGGQGGELFF. The DNA of the CDR3 is TGTGCCAGCAGCGTGGGAGGCCAGGGCGGGGAGCTGTTTTTT. The full variable domain, its missing parts supplied by reference TRBV9 and TRBJ2-2, is DSGVTQTPKHLITATGQRVTLRCSPRSGDLSVYWYQQSLDQGLQFLIQYYNGEERAKGNILERFSAQQFPDLHSELNLSSLELGDSALYFCASSVGGQGGELFFGEGSRLTVL.

The chain carries TRBV4-3 and TRBJ1-3; D possibly corresponds to TRBD1 (6 bases). Trimming took off 3 bases at V and 0 bases at J, with 12 bases between the two ends. The germline V gene encodes CDR1 LGHNA and CDR2 YSLEER. The CDR3 covers 16 residues. CDR3 in amino acids: CASSHNTGSSGNTIYF. The CDR3 DNA is TGCGCCAGCAGCCATAACACAGGGAGCTCTGGAAACACCATATATTTT.

The J gene is TRBJ2-2, the V gene TRBV7-2; D not resolved. The CDR3 sequence is 16 residues long. Germline lookup yields CDR1 SGHTA and CDR2 FQGNSA. Trimming removed 0 bases from V and 5 bases from J, with 13 bases in between. Here the CDR3 DNA reads TGTGCCAGCAGCTTAGCCAGGTGGGCGCAGACCGGGGAGCTGTTTTTT. Translated: CASSLARWAQTGELFF.